The 10 T cell receptor beta chains reported below all come from one sample, sequenced in a study of T cells in Graves' hyperthyroidism and ophthalmopathy. TCR beta CDR3 sequences were amplified from RNA transcripts. HTBI primers were used for first-round RT-PCR of the TCR CDR3. MiXCR was run by TCRdb on the multiplex PCR reads, yielding one entry per CDR3 protein. The sample shows about 200,000 distinct CDR3 sequences, about 18% of them seen only once. Sequenced sample: blood. The receptors come from a man aged 40-49 years with Graves' hyperthyroidism.

This clonotype was observed at least ten times. This chain uses TRBV15 with TRBJ1-1; TRBD1 matches 7 bases. Per the germline V gene, CDR1 is LNHNV and CDR2 is YYDKDF (reference sequence). Unmatched junction bases numbered 4, after V lost 8 bases and J lost 4 bases. There are 12 residues in the CDR3. The CDR3 DNA sequence: TGTGCCACCGGTACAGGGGTCACTGAAGCTTTCTTT. This encodes CATGTGVTEAFF.

In this sample, this clonotype turned up many times. The chain joins TRBV6-1 to TRBJ2-3, with 8 bases matching TRBD2. Trimming at V came to 6 bases and at J to 5 bases, leaving 10 bases not matched to a gene. Germline assignment: CDR1 MNHNS and CDR2 SASEGT. CDR3 length: 15 amino acids. The DNA of the CDR3 is TGTGCCAGCAGGACAACAGCGGGGGCAGGAGATACGCAGTATTTT. It is translated as CASRTTAGAGDTQYF.

This clonotype was seen ten or more times. V gene TRBV2 combines with J gene TRBJ1-1, with D possibly matching TRBD1 (5 bases). The CDR3 sequence is 13 residues long. Germline V gene sequence: CDR1 SNHLY, CDR2 FYNNEI. V dropped 4 bases and J dropped 1 base, with 7 bases sitting between them. In DNA form, the CDR3 reads TGTGCCAGCAGTGCCAGGGCGAACACTGAAGCTTTCTTT. As protein: CASSARANTEAFF.

This clonotype has a count of ten or more. This chain connects TRBV2 to TRBJ2-5; the D gene is possibly TRBD2 (6 bases). The germline V and J ends were trimmed by 7 bases and 2 bases, with 11 bases remaining between them. Germline CDR1 is SNHLY and CDR2 is FYNNEI. CDR3 length equals 13 residues. This CDR3 reads CASISGTQETQYF. The DNA for the CDR3 is TGTGCCAGCATATCCGGGACTCAAGAGACCCAGTACTTC.

The sample holds a few counts of this clonotype. V gene TRBV13 combines with J gene TRBJ2-5; D possibly corresponds to TRBD2 (5 bases). Trimming took off 5 bases at V and 3 bases at J, with 10 bases between the two ends. Germline V lookup: CDR1 PRHDT, CDR2 FYEKMQ (reference sequence). The CDR3 length is 13 residues. The CDR3 sequence is CASSVRAEETQYF. Here the CDR3 DNA reads TGTGCCAGCAGCGTGAGGGCAGAAGAGACCCAGTACTTC.

This clonotype came up many times. The chain joins TRBV28 to TRBJ2-1; TRBD2 might be the D (5 bases). V lost 3 bases and J lost 6, with 9 bases in between. This CDR3 is built from 13 residues. Per the germline V gene, CDR1 is MDHEN and CDR2 is SYDVKM. In DNA form, the CDR3 reads TGTGCCAGCAGTTTTGGAGGTTCCAATGAGCAGTTCTTC. It encodes CASSFGGSNEQFF.

This clonotype was seen a handful of times. The chain links TRBV5-6 to TRBJ2-7, with a tentative D call TRBD2 (5 bases). V shed 3 bases and J shed 4 bases, with 8 bases lying between them. Germline CDR1 is SGHDT and CDR2 is YYEEEE. This CDR3 region has 12 residues. Written as DNA, the CDR3 is TGTGCCAGCAGCTCGGGATTTTACGAGCAGTACTTC. This codes for CASSSGFYEQYF.

This clonotype has a count of ten or more. The chain has TRBV20-1 and TRBJ1-1; D is unclear. Trimming pared 3 bases from V and 4 bases from J, leaving 12 bases between. The CDR3 extends over 13 amino acids. The germline CDR1 and CDR2 sequences are DFQATT and SNEGSKA (reference sequence). CDR3 coding DNA: TGCAGTGCTAGGGAACAAGAGGCCACTGAAGCTTTCTTT. It translates to CSAREQEATEAFF.

This clonotype was seen a handful of times. V gene TRBV19 combines with J gene TRBJ1-5, with TRBD1 matching over 9 bases. V gave up 4 bases and J gave up 8 bases; unmatched junction bases: 15. The V gene's germline CDR1 is LNHDA and CDR2 SQIVND (reference sequence). The CDR3 spans 17 residues. The CDR3 spells CASSTMMDRGRAEPQHF. The CDR3 coding sequence is TGTGCCAGTAGTACTATGATGGACAGGGGCCGTGCGGAGCCCCAGCATTTT.

V usage is TRBV28 and J usage is TRBJ2-7, with 7 positions matching TRBD1. V lost 1 base and J lost 5; bases outside the gene matches: 5. The CDR3 length is 14 residues. The germline CDR1 and CDR2 sequences are MDHEN and SYDVKM. The CDR3 bases are TGTGCCAGCAGTTTATCGGACAGGATCCACGAGCAGTACTTC. Translating gives CASSLSDRIHEQYF.